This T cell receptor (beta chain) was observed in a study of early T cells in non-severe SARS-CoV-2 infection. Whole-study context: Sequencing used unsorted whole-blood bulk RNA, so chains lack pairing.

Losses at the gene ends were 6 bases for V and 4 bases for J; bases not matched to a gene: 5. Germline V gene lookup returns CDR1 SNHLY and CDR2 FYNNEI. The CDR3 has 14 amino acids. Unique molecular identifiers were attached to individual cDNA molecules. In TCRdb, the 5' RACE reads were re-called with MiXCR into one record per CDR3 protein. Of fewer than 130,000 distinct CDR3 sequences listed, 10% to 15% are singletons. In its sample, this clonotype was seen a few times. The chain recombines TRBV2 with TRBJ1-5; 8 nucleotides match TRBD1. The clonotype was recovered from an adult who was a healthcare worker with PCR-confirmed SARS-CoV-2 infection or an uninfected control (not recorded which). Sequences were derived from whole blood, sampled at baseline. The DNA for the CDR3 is TGTGCCAGCAGGGTAGGACAGGGAAATCAGCCCCAGCATTTT. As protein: CASRVGQGNQPQHF.